The present T cell receptor beta chain was sequenced within a study of cytomegalovirus exposure and HLA in healthy donors. Germline CDR1 SQVTM, CDR2 ANQGSEA. This CDR3 is built from 17 residues. V lost 7 bases to trimming and J lost 1 base; unmatched junction nucleotides: 18. PCR amplification relied on 60 Vbeta primers (plus 13 Jbeta primers). The data were produced by immunoSEQ multiplex PCR, yet TCRdb's version contains in-frame clones alone and is incomplete. The sample yields around 150,000 clones, 80% seen once. The sequence was obtained from a man younger than 45 in good health and CMV-seronegative. The chain combines TRBV29-1 with TRBJ1-2; 7 positions match TRBD1. The sequencing input was PBMCs. The CDR3 loop reads CSAQGARTGLFNYGYTF. CDR3 DNA sequence: TGCAGCGCCCAAGGGGCCAGGACAGGCCTATTTAACTATGGCTACACCTTC.